Presented here are 22 T cell receptor beta chains from one specimen sequenced in a study of T cells in Graves' hyperthyroidism and ophthalmopathy. The CDR3 regions of TCR beta were amplified from RNA transcripts. First-round RT-PCR of the TCR CDR3 relied on the HTBI primer set. TCRdb redid the calling of the multiplex PCR reads with MiXCR, one entry per CDR3 protein. This sample has a few hundred thousand distinct CDR3 sequences, with about 43% found just once. Sample: peripheral blood or thyroid tissue (not recorded which). These receptors originate from an adult woman with Graves' disease, either hyperthyroidism or ophthalmopathy (not recorded which).

This clonotype was seen a few times. The J gene is TRBJ2-7, the V gene TRBV20-1; D gene unclear. Trimming cost V 6 bases and J 0 bases, with 12 bases left between them. Per germline, CDR1 DFQATT and CDR2 SNEGSKA (reference sequence). This CDR3 is 13 amino acids long. In DNA form, the CDR3 reads TGCAGTGCCTTAGCACTTGCCTCCTACGAGCAGTACTTC. Protein product: CSALALASYEQYF.

This clonotype was seen more than once but under ten times. The V and J genes are TRBV3-1 and TRBJ1-1, with unresolved D. Germline V gene sequence: CDR1 LGHDT, CDR2 YNNKEL (reference sequence). This CDR3 contains 14 residues. V was clipped by 1 base and J by 7 bases, with 13 bases between them. The CDR3 DNA sequence: TGTGCCAGCAGCCAAGTGGGGAGCACCAATGAAGCTTTCTTT. This translates into CASSQVGSTNEAFF.

The chain combines TRBV6-1 with TRBJ2-6; D may be TRBD2 (5 bases). CDR3 length equals 14 residues. Germline V CDR1 and CDR2: MNHNS, SASEGT. V lost 5 bases and J lost 2, with 7 bases in between. Here the CDR3 DNA reads TGTGCCAGCAGTTACGGGACTGGGGCCAACGTCCTGACTTTC. Its translation is CASSYGTGANVLTF.

There are many counts of this clonotype. The CDR3, as DNA: TGTGCCACCAGCAGTCCTGCGGCTAGCGGGATCACCGGGGTCACCGGGGAGCTGTTTTTT. Translating gives CATSSPAASGITGVTGELFF. The V and J genes are TRBV15 and TRBJ2-2, with 9 positions matching TRBD2. The CDR3 is 20 residues long. Trimming took 3 bases from V and 4 from J; bases not matched to a gene: 18. Germline CDR1 LNHNV, CDR2 YYDKDF (reference sequence).

In DNA form, the CDR3 reads TGTGCCAGCAGCTTAGGGGGCTTGGGACAGCGGTTCGGCTACACCTTC. It specifies CASSLGGLGQRFGYTF. The chain recombines TRBV7-6 with TRBJ1-2, with 7 bases identical to TRBD1. Losses at the gene ends were 1 base for V and 8 bases for J; bases not matched to a gene: 13. In germline, CDR1 is SGHVS, CDR2 FNYEAQ. The CDR3 is 16 residues long.

The chain uses TRBV7-8 and TRBJ1-5; D uncertain. The CDR3 length is 15 residues. CDR1 and CDR2 from the germline V gene are SGHVS and FQNEAQ. Trimming took off 4 bases at V and 2 bases at J, with 12 bases between the two ends. Here the CDR3 reads CASSSGRERNQPQHF. CDR3 coding DNA: TGTGCCAGCAGCTCGGGAAGGGAACGCAATCAGCCCCAGCATTTT.

The V and J genes are TRBV7-9 and TRBJ1-2, with unresolved D. Germline lookup yields CDR1 SEHNR and CDR2 FQNEAQ (reference sequence). Trimming took off 0 bases at V and 7 bases at J, with 15 bases between the two ends. The CDR3 contains 15 residues. Here the CDR3 DNA reads TGTGCCAGCAGCTTAGCCTCTTCTAGGTTTCGTGGCTACACCTTC. Protein sequence: CASSLASSRFRGYTF. The entire variable domain, with the rest obtained from reference TRBV7-9 and TRBJ1-2, is as follows: DTGVSQNPRHKITKRGQNVTFRCDPISEHNRLYWYRQTLGQGPEFLTYFQNEAQLEKSRLLSDRFSAERPKGSFSTLEIQRTEQGDSAMYLCASSLASSRFRGYTFGSGTRLTVV.

A single count supports this clonotype. This chain uses TRBV29-1 with TRBJ2-2, with D possibly TRBD1 on 5 matching bases. This CDR3 has 15 residues. Deletions cut 6 bases from V and 4 bases from J, with 18 bases between. Germline CDR1 is SQVTM and CDR2 is ANQGSEA. DNA for the CDR3: TGCAGCGTCGCCGCCTTGGGGCAGGTCACCGGGGAGCTGTTTTTT. This codes for CSVAALGQVTGELFF.

The chain couples TRBV2 to TRBJ1-2, with D unresolved. The CDR3 runs to 10 residues. The germline V gene encodes CDR1 SNHLY and CDR2 FYNNEI. V was clipped by 6 bases and J by 8 bases, with 7 bases between them. The CDR3 coding sequence is TGTGCCAGCAGCCAAGAAGGCTACACCTTC. Translated: CASSQEGYTF.

The CDR3 spells CASRKGSNTEAFF. CDR3 nucleotides: TGTGCCAGCAGAAAAGGCTCCAACACTGAAGCTTTCTTT. The chain is built from TRBV11-3 and TRBJ1-1; D gene unclear. The CDR3 runs 13 residues. Germline-derived CDR1 and CDR2 are SGHNT and YENEEA. Trimming pared 6 bases from V and 2 bases from J, leaving 10 bases between. The entire variable domain, with the rest obtained from reference TRBV11-3 and TRBJ1-1, is as follows: EAGVVQSPRYKIIEKKQPVAFWCNPISGHNTLYWYLQNLGQGPELLIRYENEEAVDDSQLPKDRFSAERLKGVDSTLKIQPAELGDSAVYLCASRKGSNTEAFFGQGTRLTVV.

The sample holds many counts of this clonotype. The V call is TRBV4-1, the J call TRBJ1-5; D ambiguous. Trimming left V 1 base short and J 9 bases short, with 19 bases between. CDR3 size: 16 residues. In germline, CDR1 is MGHRA, CDR2 YSYEKL. This CDR3 is CASSQAVRTRTWPQHF. CDR3 coding DNA: TGCGCCAGCAGCCAAGCCGTTCGTACACGGACGTGGCCCCAGCATTTT.

This clonotype was counted at least ten times. The V call is TRBV12-3 or TRBV12-4, the J call TRBJ1-1; the D gene is possibly TRBD1 (5 bases). Deletions cut 5 bases from V and 0 bases from J, with 10 bases between. This CDR3 has 14 amino acids. CDR3 region: CASSRQGLNTEAFF. The CDR3 DNA sequence: TGTGCCAGCAGTCGTCAGGGACTGAACACTGAAGCTTTCTTT.

This clonotype was counted many times. The V and J genes are TRBV7-2 and TRBJ2-2, with D perhaps matching TRBD1 (7 bases). This CDR3 has 15 residues. The V end was cut by 5 bases, the J end by 2 bases, with 12 bases between. In germline, CDR1 is SGHTA, CDR2 FQGNSA. DNA of the CDR3: TGTGCCAGCAGCCCGCAGGGGGGTAACACCGGGGAGCTGTTTTTT. Amino acids: CASSPQGGNTGELFF.

The chain uses TRBV29-1 and TRBJ2-6; the match to TRBD1 covers 8 bases. With 4 bases clipped from V and 4 bases from J, the junction kept 6 bases outside the gene matches. CDR1 is SQVTM, CDR2 ANQGSEA, per germline. The CDR3 runs to 15 residues. CDR3 coding DNA: TGCAGCGTTGGCTCAGGGGGCACGGGGGCCAACGTCCTGACTTTC. Translated: CSVGSGGTGANVLTF.

The chain joins TRBV7-1 to TRBJ2-7; 14 bases agree with TRBD2. TRBV7-1 is sorted into the ORF group, with uncertain function. V shed 3 bases, J shed 6 bases, and the junction held 7 bases outside the gene matches. This CDR3 is built from 16 residues. The CDR3, as DNA: TGTGCCAGCAGCTCTCCGGGACTAGCGGGAGTCCCCGAGCAGTACTTC. Translating it yields CASSSPGLAGVPEQYF.

This clonotype was picked up many times. V is TRBV7-9 and J is TRBJ1-5; D gene uncertain. Trimming cost V 7 bases and J 5 bases, with 9 bases left between them. This CDR3 spans 12 amino acids. Germline-derived CDR1 and CDR2 are SEHNR and FQNEAQ (reference sequence). Here the CDR3 reads CASTYGDQPQHF. In DNA form, the CDR3 reads TGTGCCAGCACCTACGGGGATCAGCCCCAGCATTTT.

The rearrangement links TRBV10-3 to TRBJ1-5; no definite D call. V was pared by 3 bases and J by 13 bases, with 1 base between. CDR1 ENHRY and CDR2 SYGVKD come from the germline V gene. CDR3 length: 8 residues. CDR3 coding DNA: TGTGCCATCAGTGAACAGCATTTT. Its translation is CAISEQHF.

The rearrangement uses TRBV2 and TRBJ2-5; TRBD1 aligns across 7 bases. Germline trimming cut 7 bases from V and 2 bases from J; bases unmatched to any gene: 16. CDR3 length equals 17 residues. From germline, CDR1 is SNHLY and CDR2 FYNNEI. The CDR3, as DNA: TGTGCCAGCACACGTGAGGGGTTGGGACAGTTACAAGAGACCCAGTACTTC. Protein: CASTREGLGQLQETQYF.

The rearrangement links TRBV24-1 to TRBJ2-2, with a possible D match to TRBD2 (6 bases). Per germline, CDR1 KGHDR and CDR2 SFDVKD. V was cut by 6 bases and J by 7 bases, with 17 bases left in between. The CDR3 has 15 amino acids. For the CDR3, the DNA is TGTGCCACCAGTCATCGGGGGAAGGGAATCGGGGAGCTGTTTTTT. As protein: CATSHRGKGIGELFF.

The V call is TRBV7-9, the J call TRBJ1-2; TRBD1 matches at 7 bases. CDR1 and CDR2 (germline): SEHNR, FQNEAQ (reference sequence). This CDR3 has 13 amino acids. Trimming cost V 5 bases and J 8 bases; bases outside gene matches: 8. CDR3: CASSKTGTEGYTF. In DNA, the CDR3 is TGTGCCAGCAGCAAAACCGGGACAGAGGGCTACACCTTC.

The rearrangement joins TRBV25-1 to TRBJ1-1; 7 bases fit TRBD1. Germline V gene sequence: CDR1 MGHDK, CDR2 SYGVNS. The CDR3 has 13 residues. The V segment lost 9 bases and the J segment 8 bases; nucleotides outside the gene matches: 12. CDR3 DNA sequence: TGTGCCAGTAGTACAACGGGACAGTTGGAAGCTTTCTTT. This sequence encodes CASSTTGQLEAFF.

Many counts were recorded for this clonotype. The chain couples TRBV5-1 to TRBJ1-6; D is undetermined. V dropped 0 bases and J dropped 0 bases, with 13 bases sitting between them. CDR3 length: 18 residues. Germline V gene lookup returns CDR1 SGHRS and CDR2 YFSETQ. CDR3 in DNA: TGCGCCAGCAGCTTGGTGGCAGGCCAGAGCTCCTATAATTCACCCCTCCACTTT. Residues: CASSLVAGQSSYNSPLHF.